The 30 T cell receptor beta chains given below trace back to one sample, sequenced in a study of blood T cell repertoires in COVID-19. Here immunoSEQ multiplex PCR was the method, and the copy in TCRdb shows in-frame clones only, minus some. The sample shows 140,000 to 150,000 clones, roughly 85% of them seen only once. Sample: PBMCs or T cells enriched from blood (not recorded which). The source of these receptors is a man aged 45 to 65 who had recovered from COVID-19.

J is TRBJ2-2 and V is TRBV7-2; D perhaps matches TRBD2 (6 bases). Germline V CDR1 and CDR2: SGHTA, FQGNSA. This CDR3 has 14 amino acids. V was clipped by 7 bases and J by 6 bases, with 15 bases between them. CDR3 amino acids: CASKAGGGSGELFF. The CDR3 DNA is TGTGCCAGCAAGGCGGGTGGGGGGTCCGGGGAGCTGTTTTTT.

The chain carries TRBV3-1 (or the pseudogene TRBV3-2) and TRBJ1-2; 9 bases are a match to TRBD1. From germline, CDR1 is LGHDT and CDR2 YNNKEL (reference sequence). V lost 4 bases to trimming and J lost 4 bases; unmatched junction nucleotides: 1. The CDR3 is made up of 13 amino acids. CDR3 sequence (DNA): TGTGCCAGCAGCCCGACAGGGGGCTATGGCTACACCTTC. Translated: CASSPTGGYGYTF.

V is TRBV13 and J is TRBJ1-4; TRBD1 matches at 7 bases. The CDR3 is 14 residues long. Germline trimming cut 2 bases from V and 7 bases from J; bases unmatched to any gene: 4. Germline-derived CDR1 and CDR2 are PRHDT and FYEKMQ (reference sequence). The CDR3 nucleotides are TGTGCCAGCAGCTTAAGGGGACAGCTTGAAAAACTGTTTTTT. This translates into CASSLRGQLEKLFF. Supplemented by reference TRBV13 and TRBJ1-4, the full variable domain reads AAGVIQSPRHLIKEKRETATLKCYPIPRHDTVYWYQQGPGQDPQFLISFYEKMQSDKGSIPDRFSAQQFSDYHSELNMSSLELGDSALYFCASSLRGQLEKLFFGSGTQLSVL.

The rearrangement links TRBV5-1 to TRBJ2-3; weak D call: TRBD1 (6 bases). Trimming left V 5 bases short and J 6 bases short, with 16 bases between. CDR3 size: 14 residues. CDR1 is SGHRS, CDR2 YFSETQ, per germline. In DNA, the CDR3 is TGCGCCAGCAGTCTGAGTACAGGGTGGGATACGCAGTATTTT. Its protein is CASSLSTGWDTQYF.

The chain carries TRBV5-1 and TRBJ2-1, with 10 positions matching TRBD1. Germline trimming cut 4 bases from V and 7 bases from J; bases unmatched to any gene: 8. The CDR3 length is 15 residues. Germline V CDR1 and CDR2: SGHRS, YFSETQ. The CDR3 loop reads CASSRTGTGVNEQFF. CDR3 nucleotide sequence: TGCGCCAGCAGCAGGACCGGGACAGGGGTGAATGAGCAGTTCTTC. Looking up the rest from reference TRBV5-1 and TRBJ2-1 gives the full variable domain: KAGVTQTPRYLIKTRGQQVTLSCSPISGHRSVSWYQQTPGQGLQFLFEYFSETQRNKGNFPGRFSGRQFSNSRSEMNVSTLELGDSALYLCASSRTGTGVNEQFFGPGTRLTVL.

V usage is TRBV5-5 and J usage is TRBJ1-2, with 12 bases that match TRBD1. The ends lost 4 bases at V and 0 bases at J; junction bases unmatched: 7. CDR1 is SGHKS, CDR2 YYEKEE, per germline (reference sequence). The CDR3 totals 17 residues. CDR3 DNA: TGTGCCAGCAGCCCGGGACAGGGGGCCTTACCTAACTATGGCTACACCTTC. It specifies CASSPGQGALPNYGYTF.

The chain combines TRBV5-1 with TRBJ2-5; possible D gene TRBD2, 6 bases. This CDR3 has 14 amino acids. The germline V gene encodes CDR1 SGHRS and CDR2 YFSETQ. Trimming pared 2 bases from V and 5 bases from J, leaving 13 bases between. The CDR3 spells CASSLEGAGETQYF. CDR3 DNA sequence: TGCGCCAGCAGCTTAGAGGGTGCGGGGGAGACCCAGTACTTC.

J is TRBJ2-1 and V is TRBV9; D is uncertain. The CDR3 has 14 residues. The V and J ends lost 0 bases and 4 bases respectively, with 8 bases between them. Germline V gene lookup returns CDR1 SGDLS and CDR2 YYNGEE. The CDR3 nucleotides are TGTGCCAGCAGCGTAGACGGGTATTACAATGAGCAGTTCTTC. As protein: CASSVDGYYNEQFF.

This chain connects TRBV7-3 to TRBJ2-1, with TRBD2 identical over 11 bases. This CDR3 has 19 residues. The germline V gene has CDR1 SGHTA and CDR2 FQGTGA. V dropped 1 base and J dropped 6; count of bases not matched to a gene: 14. The CDR3 DNA sequence: TGTGCCAGCAGCTTAAAACAGGGACGACTAGCGGGACGGCCCAATGAGCAGTTCTTC. Protein: CASSLKQGRLAGRPNEQFF.

The chain recombines TRBV9 with TRBJ1-3; D gene unclear. V was pared by 5 bases and J by 3 bases, with 9 bases between. Germline V gives CDR1 SGDLS, CDR2 YYNGEE. This CDR3 comprises 13 residues. The CDR3 reads CASSRGNGNTIYF. The CDR3 coding sequence is TGTGCCAGCAGTAGAGGTAATGGAAACACCATATATTTT.

V is TRBV4-3 and J is TRBJ2-1, with 7 bases matching TRBD2. Germline-derived CDR1 and CDR2 are LGHNA and YSLEER. The CDR3 extends over 14 amino acids. V was pared by 4 bases and J by 9 bases, with 9 bases of the junction left unmatched. CDR3 sequence (DNA): TGCGCCAGCAGCCCGGCTGGGGGGAGGGCTGAGCAGTTCTTC. Protein product: CASSPAGGRAEQFF.

The J gene is TRBJ2-5, the V gene TRBV12-3 or TRBV12-4; D gene unclear. The V gene lost 3 bases and the J gene lost 4 bases, with 9 bases spanning the gap. The CDR3 has 13 amino acids. The CDR3 sequence is CASSFSPRETQYF. The CDR3 DNA is TGTGCCAGCAGTTTTAGTCCCCGAGAGACCCAGTACTTC.

This sequence joins TRBV7-2 and TRBJ2-1; 10 bases are shared with TRBD2. There are 15 residues in the CDR3. Per the germline V gene, CDR1 is SGHTA and CDR2 is FQGNSA. Trimming removed 5 bases from V and 6 bases from J; junction bases left unmatched: 7. The CDR3 region is CASSSEAGGINEQFF. The CDR3 nucleotides read TGTGCCAGCAGCAGTGAAGCGGGGGGGATCAATGAGCAGTTCTTC.

The rearrangement links TRBV9 to TRBJ1-3; 9 positions agree with TRBD1. This CDR3 spans 18 amino acids. V dropped 3 bases and J dropped 0; count of bases not matched to a gene: 10. CDR1 and CDR2 from the germline V gene are SGDLS and YYNGEE. CDR3 bases: TGTGCCAGCAGCGCGAGGGACAGGGCGCCTATCTCTGGAAACACCATATATTTT. Translation: CASSARDRAPISGNTIYF.

V usage is TRBV5-1 and J usage is TRBJ2-3; tentatively, D is TRBD1 (6 bases). V was pared by 5 bases and J by 0 bases, with 10 bases between. This CDR3 has 14 amino acids. CDR1 is SGHRS and CDR2 is YFSETQ in the germline V gene. The CDR3 DNA follows: TGCGCCAGCAGGCGAGGGGGTAGCACAGATACGCAGTATTTT. It encodes CASRRGGSTDTQYF.

This chain uses TRBV19 with TRBJ1-5, with D perhaps matching TRBD1 (5 bases). With 5 bases removed from V and 1 base from J, the gap between germline ends came to 9 bases. In germline, CDR1 is LNHDA, CDR2 SQIVND (reference sequence). The CDR3 is made up of 14 amino acids. The chain's CDR3 is CASSLRQSNQPQHF. As DNA, the CDR3 is TGTGCCAGTAGTCTACGACAGAGCAATCAGCCCCAGCATTTT.

This chain links TRBV19 with TRBJ1-6, with TRBD1 matching over 8 bases. CDR3 length: 15 residues. Trimming took 3 bases from V and 10 from J; bases not matched to a gene: 8. Germline CDR1 reads LNHDA; CDR2 reads SQIVND (reference sequence). CDR3: CASSMGRGRLSPLHF. CDR3 DNA sequence: TGTGCCAGTAGTATGGGCAGGGGGCGCCTATCACCCCTCCACTTT.

V gene TRBV30 combines with J gene TRBJ1-1, with 7 bases lining up with TRBD1. The CDR3 consists of 13 residues. Trimming removed 5 bases from V and 4 bases from J; junction bases left unmatched: 7. The germline gives CDR1 GTSNPN, CDR2 SVGIG (reference sequence). The CDR3 protein is CAWEKGASTEAFF. Here the CDR3 DNA reads TGTGCCTGGGAGAAGGGGGCGAGCACTGAAGCTTTCTTT.

This rearrangement joins TRBV11-3 to TRBJ2-3; 15 bases align to TRBD2. With V trimmed by 5 bases and J by 1 base, 7 bases remained unmatched. The V gene's germline CDR1 is SGHNT and CDR2 YENEEA. CDR3 length equals 18 residues. The CDR3, as DNA: TGTGCCAGCAGCACCGGGACTAGCGGGGGGCGTCGCACAGATACGCAGTATTTT. It translates to CASSTGTSGGRRTDTQYF.

The chain couples TRBV28 to TRBJ2-6; 11 nucleotides agree with TRBD2. J was trimmed by 4 bases and V by 2 bases; bases with no gene match: 7. Germline loops: CDR1 MDHEN, CDR2 SYDVKM. This CDR3 comprises 18 residues. CDR3 coding DNA: TGTGCCAGCAGTTTAATTAGCGGGGGGGCCTCGGGGGCCAACGTCCTGACTTTC. Translating it yields CASSLISGGASGANVLTF.

This chain links TRBV6-5 with TRBJ2-5, with D possibly matching TRBD1 (6 bases). Germline CDR1 reads MNHEY; CDR2 reads SVGAGI. This CDR3 spans 15 amino acids. Trimming removed 4 bases at V and 7 bases at J, with 19 bases between. The CDR3 bases are TGTGCCAGCAGTTCCCGGGGTGGTGAAGGGGGGACCCAGTACTTC. Translating it yields CASSSRGGEGGTQYF.

The chain recombines TRBV14 with TRBJ1-3, with 7 bases aligning to TRBD1. This CDR3 spans 15 amino acids. Germline loops: CDR1 SGHDN, CDR2 FVKESK. Losses at the gene ends were 5 bases for V and 3 bases for J; bases not matched to a gene: 7. The CDR3 reads CASSRGRVFGNTIYF. As DNA, the CDR3 is TGTGCCAGCAGCAGGGGGCGAGTCTTTGGAAACACCATATATTTT.

The chain links TRBV11-3 to TRBJ1-4, with D perhaps matching TRBD1 (6 bases). Germline CDR1 and CDR2: SGHNT and YENEEA. V lost 2 bases to trimming and J lost 3 bases, with 13 bases between them. This CDR3 has 16 residues. The chain's CDR3 is CASSLKDSHSNEKLFF. The CDR3 DNA reads as TGTGCCAGCAGCTTAAAGGACAGCCATTCTAATGAAAAACTGTTTTTT.

The chain links TRBV7-9 to TRBJ2-2; TRBD2 might be the D (7 bases). Trimming removed 3 bases from V and 3 bases from J, with 14 bases in between. Germline CDR1 reads SEHNR; CDR2 reads FQNEAQ (reference sequence). The CDR3 covers 16 residues. As DNA, the CDR3 is TGTGCCAGCAGCTTCCGGACAGCGGGATACACCGGGGAGCTGTTTTTT. This gives the protein CASSFRTAGYTGELFF.

The J gene is TRBJ1-5, the V gene TRBV30; D possibly corresponds to TRBD1 (5 bases). Germline CDR1 reads GTSNPN; CDR2 reads SVGIG (reference sequence). V was clipped by 0 bases and J by 2 bases, with 11 bases between them. There are 15 residues in the CDR3. The CDR3 sequence is CAWSVQGAGNQPQHF. In DNA form, the CDR3 reads TGTGCCTGGAGTGTACAAGGGGCTGGCAATCAGCCCCAGCATTTT.

This CDR3 reads CASSGQVDTEAFF. The DNA for the CDR3 is TGTGCCAGCAGTGGACAGGTGGACACTGAAGCTTTCTTT. This chain joins TRBV2 and TRBJ1-1, with D perhaps matching TRBD1 (6 bases). Trimming took 4 bases from V and 3 from J, leaving 9 bases between them. CDR1 SNHLY and CDR2 FYNNEI come from the germline V gene. The CDR3 loop spans 13 amino acids.

J is TRBJ2-7 and V is TRBV7-9; 7 nucleotides agree with TRBD2. V gave up 3 bases and J gave up 3 bases; unmatched junction bases: 8. Germline lookup yields CDR1 SEHNR and CDR2 FQNEAQ (reference sequence). The CDR3 totals 15 residues. CDR3 amino acids: CASSFDAGAYYEQYF. DNA of the CDR3: TGTGCCAGCAGCTTCGATGCGGGAGCCTACTACGAGCAGTACTTC.

The genes are TRBV5-4 and TRBJ2-1; 10 bases are shared with TRBD2. Germline V gene lookup returns CDR1 SGHNT and CDR2 YYREEE (reference sequence). CDR3 length: 16 residues. Losses at the gene ends were 2 bases for V and 5 bases for J; bases not matched to a gene: 7. The CDR3 here is CASSFSGGAVNNEQFF. The CDR3 bases are TGTGCCAGCAGCTTCAGCGGGGGGGCTGTGAACAATGAGCAGTTCTTC.

This rearrangement joins TRBV6-6 to TRBJ2-7; D is perhaps TRBD2 (5 bases). The CDR3 consists of 16 residues. Trimming cost V 0 bases and J 0 bases, with 12 bases left between them. Germline V CDR1 and CDR2: MNHNY, SVGAGI (reference sequence). The CDR3 spells CASSYSRARSSYEQYV. The CDR3, as DNA: TGTGCCAGCAGTTACTCGAGGGCCAGATCCTCCTACGAGCAGTACGTC.

The V and J genes are TRBV5-4 and TRBJ1-2, with D tentatively TRBD1 (5 bases). Trimming shortened V by 4 bases and J by 7 bases, and 17 bases separated the two germline ends. This CDR3 is 14 amino acids long. CDR1 is SGHNT, CDR2 YYREEE, per germline (reference sequence). This chain's CDR3 is CASSTTSRVPGYTF. CDR3 nucleotides: TGTGCCAGCAGCACGACCTCCAGGGTTCCTGGCTACACCTTC.